These 12 T cell receptor beta chains were sequenced from one sample in a study of blood T cells in healthy people across ages. Then a second PCR, running about 7 to 11 cycles, was carried out with a sample-barcoded 5' primer and a J-beta primer mix. TCRdb reprocessed the 5' RACE reads with MiXCR, giving one entry per CDR3 protein. The sample holds about a million distinct CDR3 sequences; 35% to 45% are singletons and the top ten take 10% to 15%. Input material: blood. The receptors originated from a man younger than 35 in good health.

The J gene is TRBJ2-7, the V gene TRBV29-1; D unclear. The CDR3 loop spans 13 amino acids. Trimming stripped 4 bases from V and 0 bases from J, with 10 bases between. Germline V gene sequence: CDR1 SQVTM, CDR2 ANQGSEA. The CDR3 is CSVGQRSSYEQYF. CDR3 nucleotides: TGCAGCGTTGGGCAGAGGAGCTCCTACGAGCAGTACTTC.

This clonotype appeared a few times. The chain joins TRBV20-1 to TRBJ1-1; TRBD1 matches at 7 bases. Germline V gives CDR1 DFQATT, CDR2 SNEGSKA (reference sequence). The CDR3 runs to 14 residues. With 1 base clipped from V and 2 bases from J, the junction kept 4 bases outside the gene matches. The CDR3 DNA reads TGCAGTGCTAGAGCAGGGACAGATAACACTGAAGCTTTCTTT. Translated, it gives CSARAGTDNTEAFF.

There are a few counts of this clonotype. The chain recombines TRBV20-1 with TRBJ2-3, with 7 positions matching TRBD2. Germline V gene sequence: CDR1 DFQATT, CDR2 SNEGSKA (reference sequence). CDR3 length: 14 residues. The trim removed 4 bases at V and 0 bases at J, leaving 4 bases unmatched. Here the CDR3 DNA reads TGCAGTGCTAATTGGCGGGAGAGCACAGATACGCAGTATTTT. This translates into CSANWRESTDTQYF.

At least ten counts were recorded for this clonotype. The rearrangement links TRBV6-1 to TRBJ2-5, with TRBD2 as a possible D gene (7 bases). V was cut by 7 bases and J by 11 bases, with 23 bases left in between. Germline CDR1 reads MNHNS; CDR2 reads SASEGT. The CDR3 consists of 14 residues. CDR3 protein: CASKPLAGAHEQYF. CDR3 nucleotides: TGTGCCAGCAAGCCCCTTGCGGGGGCCCATGAGCAGTACTTC.

A note on this clonotype: Mismatch with germline at one junction end may stem from a read error. The chain uses TRBV28 and TRBJ2-5; no clear D gene. The J call is uncertain, as TRBJ2-7 better fits the DNA end. Germline V gives CDR1 MDHEN, CDR2 SYDVKM. The CDR3 runs to 12 residues. CDR3 protein: CASILQGYEQYF. CDR3 bases: TGTGCCAGCATTTTACAAGGGTACGAGCAGTACTTC.

This chain joins TRBV3-1 and TRBJ2-3; tentatively, D is TRBD2 (6 bases). Per germline, CDR1 LGHDT and CDR2 YNNKEL (reference sequence). The V gene lost 5 bases and the J gene lost 2 bases, with 17 bases spanning the gap. This CDR3 is built from 16 residues. CDR3 DNA: TGTGCCAGCAGCAAACGGTCGGGCGGGGCCACAGATACGCAGTATTTT. It specifies CASSKRSGGATDTQYF.

The DNA for the CDR3 is TGTGCCACCAGTGATTCGGGTTTTACCGGGGAGCTGTTTTTT. Translated, it gives CATSDSGFTGELFF. This chain connects TRBV24-1 to TRBJ2-2; D uncertain. The CDR3 has 14 residues. Trimming cost V 2 bases and J 5 bases, with 8 bases left between them. Germline loops: CDR1 KGHDR, CDR2 SFDVKD.

The chain recombines TRBV28 with TRBJ1-1; 9 bases match TRBD1. The CDR3 consists of 17 residues. The germline gives CDR1 MDHEN, CDR2 SYDVKM. The junction had 11 bases not matched to a gene; V was cut back by 5 bases and J by 1 base. The CDR3 spells CASSPLPGQGSNTEAFF. The CDR3 DNA reads TGTGCCAGCAGTCCCCTCCCGGGACAGGGTTCGAACACTGAAGCTTTCTTT.

The chain links TRBV6-6 to TRBJ1-2; the D gene is possibly TRBD1 (5 bases). CDR1 and CDR2 from the germline V gene are MNHNY and SVGAGI (reference sequence). V shed 6 bases and J shed 8 bases, with 10 bases lying between them. The CDR3 length is 11 residues. CDR3 protein: CASRGDDGYTF. In DNA form, the CDR3 reads TGTGCCAGCAGAGGGGATGACGGCTACACCTTC.

The rearrangement uses TRBV7-6 and TRBJ2-7, with no clear D. Trimming stripped 5 bases from V and 7 bases from J, with 15 bases between. Germline V gene lookup returns CDR1 SGHVS and CDR2 FNYEAQ. The CDR3 is made up of 13 amino acids. CDR3 bases: TGTGCCAGCAGCGAAACCAATTACAATGAGCAGTACTTC. It specifies CASSETNYNEQYF. Supplemented by reference TRBV7-6 and TRBJ2-7, the full variable domain reads GAGVSQSPRYKVTKRGQDVALRCDPISGHVSLYWYRQALGQGPEFLTYFNYEAQQDKSGLPNDRFSAERPEGSISTLTIQRTEQRDSAMYRCASSETNYNEQYFGPGTRLTVT.

The rearrangement uses TRBV3-1 and TRBJ1-2, with 12 bases lining up with TRBD1. V lost 2 bases to trimming and J lost 7 bases; unmatched junction nucleotides: 8. CDR1 is LGHDT and CDR2 is YNNKEL in the germline V gene (reference sequence). The CDR3 spans 16 residues. The CDR3 spells CASSQHGGTGGSGYTF. The CDR3 nucleotides are TGTGCCAGCAGCCAACACGGCGGGACAGGGGGCTCTGGCTACACCTTC.

Points on this clonotype: At one end, the junction sequence differs from germline, possibly due to a read error. The chain employs TRBV4-3 and TRBJ2-1; D remains ambiguous. Germline V gene lookup returns CDR1 LGHNA and CDR2 YSLEER. This CDR3 contains 15 residues. The CDR3 is CAGSQEIPSYNEQFF. CDR3 nucleotides: TGCGCCGGCAGCCAAGAGATACCCTCCTACAATGAGCAGTTCTTC.